This entry concerns a single T cell receptor beta chain. As yet, its antigen is unknown. The CDR3 covers 14 residues. The V gene's germline CDR1 is SGHTA and CDR2 FQGNSA. V dropped 0 bases and J dropped 10 bases, with 16 bases sitting between them. The sample is drawn from a study of breast tumors, draining lymph nodes, adjacent tissues. Broader study findings: Findings are consistent with lymph node origin and intratumoral expansion of most tumor T cells. Compared with basal-like, luminal-like tumors shared significantly more repertoire with nontumor tissue. Data only fit, rather than demonstrated, lymph node origin of most tumor T cells.

The lymph nodes were axillary draining lymph nodes from breast cancer patients. MiXCR, applied by TCRdb to the multiplex PCR reads, yields one record per CDR3 protein. The sample comprises some 230,000 distinct CDR3 sequences, 30% to 35% of which are singletons, and approximately 3.7% rests with the top ten. The chain links TRBV7-2 to TRBJ2-7; maybe TRBD2 (5 bases). Sequenced sample: axillary lymph node tissue. The source of this sequence is a female donor with breast cancer. Some clones in this sample may be carry-over from other donors' samples. The CDR3 sequence: CASSLAMREGKQYF. CDR3 in DNA: TGTGCCAGCAGCTTAGCGATGAGGGAAGGTAAACAGTACTTC.